One sample yielded the 9 T cell receptor beta chains listed below, sequenced in a study of blood T cells in healthy people across ages. A second PCR, run for about 6 to 11 cycles, used a sample-barcoded 5' primer plus a J-beta primer mix. TCRdb used MiXCR to reprocess the 5' RACE reads, holding one entry per CDR3 protein. There are hundreds of thousands of distinct CDR3 sequences in the sample; about 61% occur only once, and 25% to 30% lies in the top ten. The specimen sequenced was blood. These receptors were obtained from a man aged 40-49 years in good health.

This sequence joins TRBV7-8 and TRBJ2-2, with 9 bases aligning to TRBD1. This CDR3 is 14 amino acids long. V shed 9 bases and J 0 bases; nucleotides not matched to a gene: 2. Germline V gene data show CDR1 as SGHVS and CDR2 as FQNEAQ. CDR3 DNA sequence: TGTGCCAGAAGACAGGGGGCGAACACCGGGGAGCTGTTTTTT. Its protein product is CARRQGANTGELFF.

This clonotype was picked up many times. CDR3 sequence (DNA): TGCAGCGTTACCCATGGGGACTATGGCTACACCTTC. Amino acids: CSVTHGDYGYTF. This chain joins TRBV29-1 and TRBJ1-2; D ambiguous. Trimming left V 5 bases short and J 3 bases short, with 10 bases between. Germline V gene sequence: CDR1 SQVTM, CDR2 ANQGSEA. CDR3 length: 12 amino acids. Variable domain in full (rest from reference TRBV29-1 and TRBJ1-2): SAVISQKPSRDICQRGTSLTIQCQVDSQVTMMFWYRQQPGQSLTLIATANQGSEATYESGFVIDKFPISRPNLTFSTLTVSNMSPEDSSIYLCSVTHGDYGYTFGSGTRLTVV.

The chain is built from TRBV6-5 and TRBJ1-2, with 7 bases matching TRBD1. Per germline, CDR1 MNHEY and CDR2 SVGAGI. V was clipped by 11 bases and J by 7 bases; unmatched bases: 7. This CDR3 has 11 amino acids. CDR3 loop: CAARTGSGYTF. CDR3 DNA sequence: TGTGCCGCCCGGACAGGCAGTGGCTACACCTTC.

The chain joins TRBV12-5 to TRBJ2-1; D call uncertain. Germline assignment: CDR1 LGHNT and CDR2 FRNRAP. The V and J ends lost 4 bases and 0 bases respectively, with 13 bases between them. The CDR3 is 16 amino acids. DNA of the CDR3: TGTGCTAGTGGTTCGTCGACAACTGACTCCTACAATGAGCAGTTCTTC. Amino acids: CASGSSTTDSYNEQFF.

This sequence joins TRBV3-1 and TRBJ1-6; D gene uncertain. Germline lookup yields CDR1 LGHDT and CDR2 YNNKEL (reference sequence). The CDR3 runs to 20 residues. Trimming removed 1 base from V and 0 bases from J, with 19 bases in between. The CDR3 region is CASSQGPRNTANSYNSPLHF. The CDR3 nucleotides read TGTGCCAGCAGCCAAGGACCCCGCAACACGGCGAACTCCTATAATTCACCCCTCCACTTT.

Here the CDR3 DNA reads TGTGCCATCAGTTCGGGACAGGGGATCTCTGGGGCCAACGTCCTGACTTTC. Amino acids: CAISSGQGISGANVLTF. The rearrangement joins TRBV10-3 to TRBJ2-6, with 10 bases aligning to TRBD1. This CDR3 is built from 17 residues. Germline V CDR1 and CDR2: ENHRY, SYGVKD. J gave up 0 bases and V 5 bases, and 4 bases lay outside the gene matches.

The rearrangement links TRBV7-8 to TRBJ2-1, with D tentatively TRBD1 (5 bases). Germline CDR1 and CDR2: SGHVS and FQNEAQ. Deletions cut 3 bases from V and 5 bases from J, with 11 bases between. The CDR3 is made up of 14 amino acids. In nucleotides, the CDR3 is TGTGCCAGCAGCTTCCCAGGGAACCACAATGAGCAGTTCTTC. It is translated as CASSFPGNHNEQFF.

V gene TRBV9 combines with J gene TRBJ2-1; TRBD1 is a possible D gene (5 bases). CDR1 SGDLS and CDR2 YYNGEE come from the germline V gene. V was pared by 5 bases and J by 7 bases, with 10 bases between. CDR3 length: 12 residues. The CDR3 sequence is CASRGVGNEQFF. The CDR3 DNA reads TGTGCCAGCAGAGGGGTAGGAAATGAGCAGTTCTTC.

This clonotype was recorded a few times. The chain combines TRBV5-1 with TRBJ2-1, with D possibly TRBD2 on 6 matching bases. Germline CDR1 SGHRS, CDR2 YFSETQ. The CDR3 is 15 amino acids. The V end was cut by 6 bases, the J end by 5 bases, with 18 bases between. CDR3 DNA: TGCGCCAGCACCTCCGGAGGGGCGGCCAACAATGAGCAGTTCTTC. It specifies CASTSGGAANNEQFF.